This record concerns one TCR beta chain sequence. The sample originates from a study of blood T cell repertoires in COVID-19. Study-wide background: Both acute and convalescent COVID-19 samples were obtained from the United States, Italy and Spain. Sources were T cells, B-cell-depleted T cells, or PBMCs; the material itself was cDNA or gDNA.

Repertoires were generated with immunoSEQ multiplex PCR, while TCRdb's copy carries only in-frame clones and drops some. In the table there are about 480,000 clones, roughly 90% of which are singletons. With V trimmed by 3 bases and J by 6 bases, 10 bases remained unmatched. Germline-derived CDR1 and CDR2 are SQVTM and ANQGSEA. The CDR3 is 14 amino acids. Those enrolled, adults aged about 18 to 95 years, came from around 24 US areas. The TCR sequence derives from a woman in her forties who had recovered from COVID-19. Sequences were obtained from PBMCs or T cells enriched from blood (not recorded which). The chain recombines TRBV29-1 with TRBJ1-1; 7 bases align to TRBD1. The CDR3 sequence is CSVDSGVRGAEAFF. Here the CDR3 DNA reads TGCAGCGTTGACTCAGGCGTCAGGGGGGCTGAAGCTTTCTTT.